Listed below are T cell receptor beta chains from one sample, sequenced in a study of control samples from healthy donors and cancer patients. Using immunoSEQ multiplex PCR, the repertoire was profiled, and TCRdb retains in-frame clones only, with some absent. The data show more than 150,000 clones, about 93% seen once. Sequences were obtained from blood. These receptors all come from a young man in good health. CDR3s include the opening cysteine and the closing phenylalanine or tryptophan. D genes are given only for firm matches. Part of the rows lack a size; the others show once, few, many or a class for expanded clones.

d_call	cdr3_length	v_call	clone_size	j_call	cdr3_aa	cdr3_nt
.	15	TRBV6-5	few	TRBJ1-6	CASTQTGAYNSPLHF	TGTGCCAGCACCCAGACAGGTGCTTATAATTCACCCCTCCACTTT
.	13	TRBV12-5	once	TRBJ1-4	CASGGDGGEKLFF	TGTGCTAGTGGTGGGGATGGGGGCGAAAAACTGTTTTTT
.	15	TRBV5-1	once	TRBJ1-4	CASSPLGEDNEKLFF	TGCGCCAGCAGCCCGTTGGGGGAGGATAATGAAAAACTGTTTTTT
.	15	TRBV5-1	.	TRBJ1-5	CASTRDGGTNQPQHF	TGCGCCAGCACCAGGGACGGCGGAACTAATCAGCCCCAGCATTTT
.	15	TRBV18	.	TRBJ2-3	CASSPSADSTDTQYF	TGTGCCAGCTCACCGAGCGCCGACAGCACAGATACGCAGTATTTT
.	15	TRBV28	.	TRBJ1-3	CASSLQGVGGNTIYF	TGTGCCAGCAGTTTACAGGGTGTAGGTGGAAACACCATATATTTT
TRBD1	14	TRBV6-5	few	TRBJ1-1	CASSPGGTAGRAFF	TGTGCCAGCAGTCCCGGTGGGACAGCCGGGCGGGCTTTCTTT
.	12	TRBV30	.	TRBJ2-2	CACLGVTGELFF	TGTGCCTGTCTCGGGGTTACCGGGGAGCTGTTTTTT
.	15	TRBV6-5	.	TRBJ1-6	CASSYSGRTNSPLHF	TGTGCCAGCAGTTACTCGGGTCGGACAAATTCACCCCTCCACTTT
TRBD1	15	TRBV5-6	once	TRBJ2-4	CASSLGDRGLDIQYF	TGTGCCAGCAGCTTGGGGGACAGGGGGTTAGACATTCAGTACTTC
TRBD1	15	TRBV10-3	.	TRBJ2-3	CAVGGTGGVGDTQYF	TGTGCCGTCGGAGGGACAGGGGGCGTTGGAGATACGCAGTATTTT
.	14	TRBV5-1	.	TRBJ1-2	CASSFDPGAGGYTF	TGCGCCAGCAGCTTTGATCCGGGGGCGGGCGGCTACACCTTC
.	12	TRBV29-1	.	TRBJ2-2	CSVGGANGELFF	TGCAGCGTTGGGGGCGCCAACGGGGAGCTGTTTTTT
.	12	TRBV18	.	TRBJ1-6	CASSQQGPPLHF	TGTGCCAGCTCACAACAGGGTCCACCCCTCCACTTT
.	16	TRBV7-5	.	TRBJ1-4	CVRSFNHGQINEKLFF	TGTGTCAGAAGCTTTAACCACGGACAGATTAATGAAAAACTGTTTTTT
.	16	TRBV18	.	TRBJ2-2	CASSPPFGAATGELFF	TGTGCCAGCTCACCACCCTTTGGCGCGGCCACCGGGGAGCTGTTTTTT
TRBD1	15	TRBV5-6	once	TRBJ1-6	CASSLADRGNSPLHF	TGTGCCAGCAGCTTGGCAGACAGGGGTAATTCACCCCTCCACTTT
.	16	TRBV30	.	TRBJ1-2	CAWSVLFEGPNYGYTF	TGTGCCTGGAGTGTACTGTTCGAGGGCCCTAACTATGGCTACACCTTC
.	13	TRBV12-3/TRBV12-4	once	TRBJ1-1	CASSYGAVTEAFF	TGTGCCAGCAGTTACGGGGCGGTCACTGAAGCTTTCTTT
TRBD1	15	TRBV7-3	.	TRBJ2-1	CASSWDRGGYNEQFF	TGTGCCAGCAGCTGGGACAGGGGGGGCTACAATGAGCAGTTCTTC
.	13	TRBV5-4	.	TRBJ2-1	CASSLDSGTEQFF	TGTGCCAGCAGCCTGGACTCCGGGACGGAGCAGTTCTTC
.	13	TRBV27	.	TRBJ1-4	CASSLEGREKLFF	TGTGCCAGCAGTTTAGAGGGCCGTGAAAAACTGTTTTTT
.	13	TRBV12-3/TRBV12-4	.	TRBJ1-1	CASSLKTNTEAFF	TGTGCCAGCAGTTTAAAGACGAACACTGAAGCTTTCTTT
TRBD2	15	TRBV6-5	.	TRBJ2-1	CASRDGLAGYNEQFF	TGTGCCAGCAGGGACGGACTAGCGGGATACAATGAGCAGTTCTTC
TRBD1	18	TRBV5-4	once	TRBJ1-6	CASSLGTGLSSYNSPLHF	TGTGCCAGCAGCCTTGGGACAGGCCTGAGCTCCTATAATTCACCCCTCCACTTT
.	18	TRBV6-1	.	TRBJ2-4	CASSDGYSPSWVKNIQYF	TGTGCCAGCAGTGATGGCTACTCACCCTCCTGGGTCAAAAACATTCAGTACTTC
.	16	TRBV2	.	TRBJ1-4	CASREGTAATNEKLFF	TGTGCCAGCAGGGAGGGGACTGCCGCAACTAATGAAAAACTGTTTTTT
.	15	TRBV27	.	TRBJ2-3	CASSSWSRLTDTQYF	TGTGCCAGCAGCTCATGGTCCCGCCTCACAGATACGCAGTATTTT
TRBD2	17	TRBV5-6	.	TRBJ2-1	CASSLTSGGANYNEQFF	TGTGCCAGCAGCCTAACTAGCGGGGGGGCTAACTACAATGAGCAGTTCTTC
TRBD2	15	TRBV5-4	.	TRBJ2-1	CASSLLAGGDNEQFF	TGTGCCAGCAGCCTGCTAGCGGGGGGTGACAATGAGCAGTTCTTC
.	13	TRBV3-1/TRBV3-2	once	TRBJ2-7	CASSHYGTYEQYF	TGTGCCAGCAGCCACTACGGAACCTACGAGCAGTACTTC
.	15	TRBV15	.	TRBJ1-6	CATSRDQGDNSPLHF	TGTGCCACCAGCAGAGACCAGGGAGATAATTCACCCCTCCACTTT
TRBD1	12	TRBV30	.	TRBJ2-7	CAWSIGTGEQYF	TGTGCCTGGAGTATCGGGACAGGTGAGCAGTACTTC
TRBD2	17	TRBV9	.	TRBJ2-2	CASSLGSGGGGTGELFF	TGTGCCAGCAGCCTTGGGAGCGGGGGGGGCGGCACCGGAGAGCTGTTTTTT
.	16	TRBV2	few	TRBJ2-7	CASSEGLEGSSSEQYF	TGTGCCAGCAGTGAAGGTTTGGAGGGGTCATCTTCCGAGCAGTACTTC
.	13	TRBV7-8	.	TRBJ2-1	CASGGRRRGEQFF	TGTGCCAGCGGCGGGCGCCGGCGTGGGGAGCAGTTCTTC
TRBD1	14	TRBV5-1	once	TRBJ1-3	CASSMTGWGNTIYF	TGCGCCAGCAGCATGACAGGGTGGGGAAACACCATATATTTT
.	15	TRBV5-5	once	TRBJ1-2	CASTSVGVTNYGYTF	TGTGCCAGCACCTCGGTAGGGGTGACTAACTATGGCTACACCTTC
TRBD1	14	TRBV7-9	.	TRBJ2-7	CASSLAGQGYEQYF	TGTGCCAGCAGCTTAGCGGGACAGGGCTACGAGCAGTACTTC
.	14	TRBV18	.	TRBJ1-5	CASSPLASNQPQHF	TGTGCCAGCTCACCTTTAGCGAGCAATCAGCCCCAGCATTTT
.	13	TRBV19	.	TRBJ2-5	CASAPGHRETQYF	TGTGCCAGTGCCCCGGGACATAGAGAGACCCAGTACTTC
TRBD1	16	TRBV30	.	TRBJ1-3	CAWSYTRTGGRNTIYF	TGTGCCTGGAGTTATACCCGGACAGGGGGCAGAAACACCATATATTTT
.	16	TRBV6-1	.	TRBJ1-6	CASSEDIGRGNSPLHF	TGTGCCAGCAGTGAAGATATAGGGCGGGGGAATTCACCCCTCCACTTT
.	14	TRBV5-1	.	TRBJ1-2	CASSLEGLGYGYTF	TGCGCCAGCAGCTTGGAAGGTTTGGGCTATGGCTACACCTTC
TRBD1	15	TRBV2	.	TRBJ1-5	CASSEAGTGGQPQHF	TGTGCCAGCAGTGAAGCAGGGACAGGGGGGCAGCCCCAGCATTTT
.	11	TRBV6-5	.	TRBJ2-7	CASRRGDEQYF	TGTGCCAGCAGGAGGGGGGACGAGCAGTACTTC
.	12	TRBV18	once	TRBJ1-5	CASSTRNQPQHF	TGTGCCAGCTCAACCCGCAATCAGCCCCAGCATTTT
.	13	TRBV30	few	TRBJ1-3	CAWRRGKGNTIYF	TGTGCCTGGAGAAGGGGGAAGGGAAACACCATATATTTT
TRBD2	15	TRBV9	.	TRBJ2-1	CASSERLAGINEQFF	TGTGCCAGCAGCGAGAGACTAGCGGGGATCAATGAGCAGTTCTTC
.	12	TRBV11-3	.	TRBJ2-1	CASSLSSNEQFF	TGTGCCAGCAGCCTCTCTAGCAATGAGCAGTTCTTC
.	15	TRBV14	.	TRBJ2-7	CASSQGTATVNEQYF	TGTGCCAGCAGCCAAGGAACGGCGACAGTCAACGAGCAGTACTTC
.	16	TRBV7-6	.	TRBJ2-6	CASSPVAGSGANVLTF	TGTGCCAGCAGCCCCGTGGCGGGCTCTGGGGCCAACGTCCTGACTTTC
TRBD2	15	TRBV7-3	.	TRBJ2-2	CASSPTSGRTGELFF	TGTGCCAGCAGCCCGACTAGCGGGCGAACCGGGGAGCTGTTTTTT
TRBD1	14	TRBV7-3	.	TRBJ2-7	CASSERGGGYEQYF	TGTGCCAGCAGCGAGCGAGGGGGCGGGTACGAGCAGTACTTC
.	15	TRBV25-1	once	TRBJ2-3	CASSAPAAGTDTQYF	TGTGCCAGCAGTGCACCGGCGGCGGGCACAGATACGCAGTATTTT
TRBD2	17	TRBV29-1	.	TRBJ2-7	CSVGTSGGARSSYEQYF	TGCAGCGTTGGGACTAGCGGGGGGGCGAGGAGCTCCTACGAGCAGTACTTC
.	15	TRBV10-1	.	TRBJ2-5	CASSEYEGYQETQYF	TGCGCCAGCAGTGAGTATGAGGGGTACCAAGAGACCCAGTACTTC